This T cell receptor (beta chain) emerged from a study of T-cell reconstitution after alpha-beta-depleted transplantation in children. Germline V lookup: CDR1 DFQATT, CDR2 SNEGSKA (reference sequence). V shed 3 bases, J shed 5 bases, and the junction held 12 bases outside the gene matches. This CDR3 is built from 16 residues. Unique molecular identifiers were used to barcode this TCRbeta library. One entry per CDR3 protein results from TCRdb running MiXCR on the PCR reads. The sample contains 500,000 or so distinct CDR3 sequences, roughly 33% of which appear only once. Material: PBMCs from the stem cell graft donor, obtained from the stem cell graft. V usage is TRBV20-1 and J usage is TRBJ2-3; the match to TRBD2 covers 9 bases. The receptor was isolated from a human donor who donated a stem cell graft to a child with aplastic anemia. This chain's CDR3 is CSARTYGGGVKDTQYF. CDR3 bases: TGCAGTGCTAGGACCTACGGCGGGGGGGTGAAAGATACGCAGTATTTT.